The 24 T cell receptor beta chains below all came from one sample that was sequenced in a study of T cells in women clearing cervical HPV infection. Assay: immunoSEQ multiplex PCR; the TCRdb copy retains only in-frame clones and omits some. The sample table sets out about 20,000 clones. The sample was blood buffy coat. These receptor sequences come from a woman between 18 and 70 years old with a cervical HPV16 infection that either progressed to CIN3+ or cleared (not recorded which).

To note about this clone: The CDR3 is cut off 3 residues early in the read; its end comes from the germline J gene. The rearrangement uses TRBV7-2 and TRBJ2-1, with a tentative D call TRBD2 (5 bases). The CDR3 contains 15 residues. The V gene's germline CDR1 is SGHTA and CDR2 FQGNSA. The ends were cut back, 5 bases at V and 3 bases at J, with 14 bases in the middle. The sequenced part of the CDR3 DNA is TGTGCCAGCAGCAAGGACCGACTACTCTACAATGAG. Encoded protein: CASSKDRLLYNE. The complete CDR3 reads CASSKDRLLYNEQFF.

A note on this clone: Read data end 3 residues before the CDR3 end; the end is taken from the germline J gene. The chain couples TRBV7-8 to TRBJ2-3; the D gene is possibly TRBD2 (6 bases). The CDR3 covers 15 residues. Trimming cost V 5 bases and J 2 bases, with 14 bases left between them. Germline loops: CDR1 SGHVS, CDR2 FQNEAQ. The sequenced CDR3 bases are TGTGCCAGCAGCCGGAGGCGGGATCCCACAGATACG. Protein: CASSRRRDPTDT. The CDR3 in full is CASSRRRDPTDTQYF.

CDR3 DNA, as far as it was read: TGTGCCAGCTCACCAAGGGGGGGGGACACTGAA. It is translated as CASSPRGGDTE. The full CDR3 protein reads CASSPRGGDTEAFF. The rearrangement joins TRBV18 to TRBJ1-1; D is possibly TRBD1 (6 bases). The CDR3 end is not reached by the read, which stops 3 residues before it; the germline J gene fills it in. The germline V gene has CDR1 KGHSH and CDR2 LQKENI. This CDR3 has 14 amino acids. V lost 2 bases to trimming and J lost 3 bases, with 10 bases between them.

Of note for this clone: A read error may account for a junction end that differs from germline. The CDR3 end falls 3 residues outside the read, so it is completed with the germline J gene. This chain uses TRBV7-8 with TRBJ1-1, with D maybe TRBD1 (5 bases). Per the germline V gene, CDR1 is SGHVS and CDR2 is FQNEAQ. This CDR3 has 14 residues. The DNA read from the CDR3 is TGTGCCAGCACCTTAGGACATTCCTCCACTGAA. Protein sequence: CASTLGHSSTE. The complete CDR3 reads CASTLGHSSTEAFF.

Points on this clone: The read gets to within 3 residues of the CDR3 end, and the germline J gene fills in the rest. The chain uses TRBV6-2 or TRBV6-3 and TRBJ2-1, with D perhaps matching TRBD1 (5 bases). The CDR3 totals 14 residues. The germline gives CDR1 MNHEY, CDR2 SVGEGT. V dropped 8 bases and J dropped 8 bases, with 19 bases sitting between them. CDR3: CASQRLRTSYEQFF. The CDR3 DNA, read in part, is TGTGCCAGCCAACGTTTAAGGACAAGTTATGAG.

Of note for this clone: The sequenced fragment ends 3 residues before the CDR3 boundary, so the rest is inferred from the germline J gene. This chain joins TRBV19 and TRBJ1-5, with a possible D match to TRBD1 (6 bases). V shed 5 bases and J shed 0 bases, with 8 bases lying between them. The CDR3 runs to 14 residues. Germline lookup yields CDR1 LNHDA and CDR2 SQIVND (reference sequence). CDR3 DNA, as far as it was read: TGTGCCAGTAGTGTACAGGGTAGCAATCAGCCC. This codes for CASSVQGSNQP. The entire CDR3 protein is CASSVQGSNQPQHF.

As concerns this clone: The CDR3 goes on 3 residues after the read ends, and that part is filled in from the germline J gene. The rearrangement joins TRBV11-1 to TRBJ2-1; 8 positions match TRBD1. The CDR3 loop spans 15 amino acids. Germline lookup yields CDR1 SGHAT and CDR2 FQDESV (reference sequence). Trimming at V came to 5 bases and at J to 1 base, leaving 4 bases not matched to a gene. This CDR3 is CASSEGDRSYNEQFF. The sequenced CDR3 bases are TGTGCCAGCAGCGAGGGGGACAGGTCCTACAATGAG.

About this clone itself: Read data end 3 residues before the CDR3 end; the end is taken from the germline J gene. This rearrangement joins TRBV19 to TRBJ1-1; perhaps TRBD1 as D (6 bases). CDR1 is LNHDA, CDR2 SQIVND, per germline (reference sequence). The CDR3 is 13 residues long. V shed 7 bases and J shed 2 bases, with 11 bases lying between them. CDR3 bases read: TGTGCCAGTAAATACAGGGTAAACACTGAA. It yields the protein CASKYRVNTE. The whole CDR3 protein is CASKYRVNTEAFF.

On this clone itself: The sequence runs out 3 residues before the end of the CDR3; the remainder is reconstructed from the germline J gene. The chain carries TRBV4-1 and TRBJ2-1; 8 positions match TRBD1. CDR1 is MGHRA and CDR2 is YSYEKL in the germline V gene. V trimming: 0 bases; J trimming: 4 bases; junction bases outside the gene matches: 5. CDR3 length: 16 amino acids. Incomplete CDR3 DNA: TGCGCCAGCAGCCAAGATACCCAGGGGGCGTACAATGAG. Amino acids: CASSQDTQGAYNE. The whole CDR3 sequence is CASSQDTQGAYNEQFF.

With respect to this clone: The read terminates 3 residues ahead of where the CDR3 ends, so the germline J gene completes it. V and J are TRBV6-1 and TRBJ1-1; D may be TRBD1 (6 bases). V lost 5 bases and J lost 0, with 10 bases in between. Per germline, CDR1 MNHNS and CDR2 SASEGT. The CDR3 length is 14 residues. Partial CDR3 DNA: TGTGCCAGCAGTAAAGGGGGGCTGAACACTGAA. Translating gives CASSKGGLNTE. The complete CDR3 protein is CASSKGGLNTEAFF.

Worth noting for this clone: The read ends 3 residues before the CDR3 terminus; that terminus is restored from the germline J gene. The V gene is TRBV7-2, the J gene TRBJ2-1, with D possibly matching TRBD2 (6 bases). V was shortened by 8 bases and J by 3 bases, with 14 bases between the two germline ends. The germline gives CDR1 SGHTA, CDR2 FQGNSA. This CDR3 has 14 residues. The sequenced part of the CDR3 DNA is TGTGCCAGCTCCCTGGTCGGGGGCTACAATGAG. Protein sequence: CASSLVGGYNE. The whole CDR3 region reads CASSLVGGYNEQFF. Filled out from reference TRBV7-2 and TRBJ2-1, the complete variable domain reads GAGVSQSPSNKVTEKGKDVELRCDPISGHTALYWYRQSLGQGLEFLIYFQGNSAPDKSGLPSDRFSAERTGGSVSTLTIQRTQQEDSAVYLCASSLVGGYNEQFFGPGTRLTVL.

Details on this clone: The read is 3 residues too short to cover the CDR3 end, so that end is filled in from the germline J gene. V usage is TRBV24-1 and J usage is TRBJ1-1; no clear D. Germline loops: CDR1 KGHDR, CDR2 SFDVKD. Trimming pared 7 bases from V and 5 bases from J, leaving 13 bases between. This CDR3 has 13 amino acids. The CDR3 reads CATSVGGQTEAFF. Incomplete CDR3 DNA: TGTGCCACCAGCGTGGGCGGGCAGACTGAA.

Of note for this clone: The read ends 3 residues early relative to the CDR3; the germline J gene fills the gap. The genes are TRBV7-8 and TRBJ1-2, with D uncertain. The germline gives CDR1 SGHVS, CDR2 FQNEAQ. The CDR3 sequence is 17 residues long. The CDR3: CASSFSVASGSSDTYTF. CDR3 bases read: TGTGCCAGCAGCTTTTCCGTCGCTAGCGGGAGCTCAGATACC.

Comments on this clone: The CDR3 goes on 3 residues after the read ends, and that part is filled in from the germline J gene. This rearrangement joins TRBV10-3 to TRBJ2-6; 11 nucleotides agree with TRBD1. CDR3 length equals 17 residues. From germline, CDR1 is ENHRY and CDR2 SYGVKD. After removal of 4 bases from V and 3 bases from J, the junction contained 5 bases not matched to a gene. CDR3 DNA, as far as it was read: TGTGCCATCAGTGTCGGACAGGGGGCGCTTGGGGCCAACGTC. This gives the protein CAISVGQGALGANV. The full CDR3 protein is CAISVGQGALGANVLTF.

A note on this clone: The CDR3 extends 3 residues past the end of the read, so its final part is completed from the germline J gene. The genes are TRBV18 and TRBJ1-2; D gene ambiguous. This CDR3 is built from 12 residues. Germline loops: CDR1 KGHSH, CDR2 LQKENI. Incomplete CDR3 DNA: TGTGCCAGCTCACCAATAAGAGGGGGC. Translation gives CASSPIRGG. In full, the CDR3 is CASSPIRGGYTF.

About this clone itself: From the germline J gene comes the end of the CDR3, since the read stops 3 residues before it. The J gene is TRBJ2-2, the V gene TRBV7-2, with 7 bases identical to TRBD1. This CDR3 is 14 amino acids long. CDR1 is SGHTA and CDR2 is FQGNSA in the germline V gene. The covered CDR3 bases are TGTGCCAGCAGCTTAGGACAGGGACCTGAAAAG. It translates to CASSLGQGPEK. The complete CDR3 protein is CASSLGQGPEKLFF.

The CDR3 sequence is CASSDTGWTEAFF. CDR3 DNA (partial): TGTGCCAGCAGTGACACAGGGTGGACTGAA. This chain joins TRBV28 and TRBJ1-1; tentative D call: TRBD1 (6 bases). The read falls 3 residues short of the CDR3 end, and the missing part is taken from the germline J gene. Trimming stripped 5 bases from V and 5 bases from J, with 12 bases between. This CDR3 is built from 13 residues. Germline values: CDR1 MDHEN, CDR2 SYDVKM.

Concerning this clone: At one end, the junction sequence differs from germline, possibly due to a read error. With the read ending 3 residues before the CDR3 end, the germline J gene is used to fill in that end. The chain couples TRBV19 to TRBJ2-1; no reliable D call. CDR3 length equals 13 residues. The germline V gene encodes CDR1 LNHDA and CDR2 SQIVND (reference sequence). The sequenced CDR3 bases are TGTGCCGGTAGTATAGGGCAGAACAATGAG. It specifies CAGSIGQNNE. The whole CDR3 is CAGSIGQNNEQFF.

On this clone: Read data end 3 residues before the CDR3 end; the end is taken from the germline J gene. The chain joins TRBV28 to TRBJ2-4; a weak D match, TRBD1 (6 bases). CDR1 and CDR2 from the germline V gene are MDHEN and SYDVKM. The V end was cut by 7 bases, the J end by 1 base, with 23 bases between. The CDR3 loop spans 18 amino acids. The CDR3 reads CASTETGGAVSAKNIQYF. Partial CDR3 DNA: TGTGCCAGCACCGAGACAGGAGGTGCTGTTTCGGCCAAAAACATT.

In the case of this clone: The missing CDR3 end, 3 residues past where the read stops, is filled in from the germline J gene. V is TRBV19 and J is TRBJ2-7; D perhaps matches TRBD2 (7 bases). CDR1 is LNHDA and CDR2 is SQIVND in the germline V gene (reference sequence). Trimming pared 8 bases from V and 3 bases from J, leaving 14 bases between. The CDR3 has 13 amino acids. CDR3 region: CASRGGGNYEQYF. The sequenced part of the CDR3 DNA is TGTGCCAGTCGAGGGGGGGGAAACTACGAG.

To note about this clone: The sequence runs out 3 residues before the end of the CDR3; the remainder is reconstructed from the germline J gene. The chain recombines TRBV5-1 with TRBJ2-3; 10 nucleotides align to TRBD1. The germline V gene has CDR1 SGHRS and CDR2 YFSETQ. The CDR3 is 16 residues long. CDR3 loop: CASSRAGQGYQETQYF. The CDR3 bases that were read are TGCGCCAGCAGCCGCGCGGGACAGGGGTACCAAGAGACG.

This clone is classed as medium-sized by frequency. The CDR3 is cut off 3 residues early in the read; its end comes from the germline J gene. The V and J genes are TRBV7-2 and TRBJ2-3, with 12 bases aligning to TRBD2. CDR1 and CDR2 (germline): SGHTA, FQGNSA. V was pared by 4 bases and J by 5 bases, with 1 base of the junction left unmatched. This CDR3 contains 14 residues. The CDR3 bases that were read are TGTGCCAGCAGCTCGGGACTAGCGGGAGATACG. This gives the protein CASSSGLAGDT. The CDR3 in full is CASSSGLAGDTQYF.

As for this clone: With the read ending 3 residues before the CDR3 end, the germline J gene is used to fill in that end. The J gene is TRBJ1-1, the V gene TRBV6-4; no clear D gene. The CDR3 spans 13 residues. Looked up from germline, CDR1 is MRHNA and CDR2 is SNTAGT. Partial CDR3 DNA: TGTGCCAGCAGTGCCGTCGCCACAGATACG. As protein: CASSAVATDT. The complete CDR3 sequence is CASSAVATDTAFF.

As to this clone: The sequence runs out 3 residues before the end of the CDR3; the remainder is reconstructed from the germline J gene. The rearrangement links TRBV20-1 to TRBJ2-7, with 7 bases aligning to TRBD2. The V gene end was trimmed by 5 bases and the J gene end by 0 bases; junction bases not matched to a gene: 10. The germline V gene has CDR1 DFQATT and CDR2 SNEGSKA (reference sequence). The CDR3 is 15 residues long. The CDR3 protein is CSAVGDGGSSYEQYF. CDR3 DNA, as far as it was read: TGCAGTGCTGTAGGGGACGGGGGGTCCTCCTACGAG.